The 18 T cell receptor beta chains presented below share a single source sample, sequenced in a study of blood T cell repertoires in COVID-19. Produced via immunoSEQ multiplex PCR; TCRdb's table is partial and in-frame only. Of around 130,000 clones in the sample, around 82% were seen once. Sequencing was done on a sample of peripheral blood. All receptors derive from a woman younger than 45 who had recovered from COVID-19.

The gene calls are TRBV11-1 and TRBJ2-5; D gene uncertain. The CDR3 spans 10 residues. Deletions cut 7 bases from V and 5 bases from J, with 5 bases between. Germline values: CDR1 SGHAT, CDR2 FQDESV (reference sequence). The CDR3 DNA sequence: TGTGCCAGCATAATGGAGACCCAGTACTTC. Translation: CASIMETQYF.

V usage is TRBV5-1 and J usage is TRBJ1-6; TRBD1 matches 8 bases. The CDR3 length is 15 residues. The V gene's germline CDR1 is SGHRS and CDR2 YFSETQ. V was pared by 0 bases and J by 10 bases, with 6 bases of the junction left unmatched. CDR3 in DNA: TGCGCCAGCAGCTTGGGAGACAGGGGCGGATCACCCCTCCACTTT. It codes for CASSLGDRGGSPLHF.

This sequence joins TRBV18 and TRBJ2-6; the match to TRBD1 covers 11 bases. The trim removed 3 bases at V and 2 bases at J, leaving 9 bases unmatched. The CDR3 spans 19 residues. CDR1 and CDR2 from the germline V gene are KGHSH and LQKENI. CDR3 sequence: CASSPLGQGASAGANVLTF. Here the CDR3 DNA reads TGTGCCAGCTCACCCCTAGGACAGGGGGCCTCCGCTGGGGCCAACGTCCTGACTTTC. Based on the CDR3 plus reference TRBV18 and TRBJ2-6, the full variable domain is NAGVMQNPRHLVRRRGQEARLRCSPMKGHSHVYWYRQLPEEGLKFMVYLQKENIIDESGMPKERFSAEFPKEGPSILRIQQVVRGDSAAYFCASSPLGQGASAGANVLTFGAGSRLTVL.

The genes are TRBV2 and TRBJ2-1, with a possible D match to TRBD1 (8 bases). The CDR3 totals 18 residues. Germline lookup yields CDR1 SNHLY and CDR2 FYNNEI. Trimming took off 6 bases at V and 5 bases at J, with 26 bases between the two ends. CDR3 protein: CASRDPGLRGTGNNEQFF. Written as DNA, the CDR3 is TGTGCCAGCAGGGACCCCGGTTTGCGGGGGACAGGCAACAATGAGCAGTTCTTC.

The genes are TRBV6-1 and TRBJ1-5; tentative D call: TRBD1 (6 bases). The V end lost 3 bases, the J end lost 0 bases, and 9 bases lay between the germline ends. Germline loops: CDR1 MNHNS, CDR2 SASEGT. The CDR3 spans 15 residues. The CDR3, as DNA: TGTGCCAGCAGTGACAGGGGTAATAGCAATCAGCCCCAGCATTTT. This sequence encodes CASSDRGNSNQPQHF.

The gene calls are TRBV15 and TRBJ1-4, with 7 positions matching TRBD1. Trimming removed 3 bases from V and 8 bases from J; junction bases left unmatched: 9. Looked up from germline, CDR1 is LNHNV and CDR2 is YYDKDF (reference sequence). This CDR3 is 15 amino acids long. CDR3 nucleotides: TGTGCCACCAGCAGTTCGGCAGGGGGATGGGAAAAACTGTTTTTT. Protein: CATSSSAGGWEKLFF.

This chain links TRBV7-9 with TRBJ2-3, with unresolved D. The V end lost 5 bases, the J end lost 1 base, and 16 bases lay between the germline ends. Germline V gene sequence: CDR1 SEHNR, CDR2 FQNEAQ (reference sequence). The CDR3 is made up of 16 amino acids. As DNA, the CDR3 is TGTGCCAGCAGCCCTCTCACTTCCTTTCGCACAGATACGCAGTATTTT. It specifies CASSPLTSFRTDTQYF.

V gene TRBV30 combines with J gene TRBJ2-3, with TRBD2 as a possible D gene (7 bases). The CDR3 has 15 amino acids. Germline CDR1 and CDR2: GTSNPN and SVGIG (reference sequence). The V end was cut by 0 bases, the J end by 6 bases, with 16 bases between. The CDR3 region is CAWSVGGAIWDTQYF. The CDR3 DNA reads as TGTGCCTGGAGTGTAGGGGGGGCAATATGGGATACGCAGTATTTT.

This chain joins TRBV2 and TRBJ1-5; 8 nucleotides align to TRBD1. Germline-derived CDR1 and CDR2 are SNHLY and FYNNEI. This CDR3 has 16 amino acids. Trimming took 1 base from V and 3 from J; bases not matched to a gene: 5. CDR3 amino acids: CASSEGRDRNNQPQHF. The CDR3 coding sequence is TGTGCCAGCAGTGAAGGAAGGGACAGGAACAATCAGCCCCAGCATTTT.

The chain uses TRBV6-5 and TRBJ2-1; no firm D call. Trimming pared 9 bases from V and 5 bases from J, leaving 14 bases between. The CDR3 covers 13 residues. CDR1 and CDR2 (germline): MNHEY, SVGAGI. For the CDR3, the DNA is TGTGCCAGTCGACCGGAGAACCACAATGAGCAGTTCTTC. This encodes CASRPENHNEQFF.

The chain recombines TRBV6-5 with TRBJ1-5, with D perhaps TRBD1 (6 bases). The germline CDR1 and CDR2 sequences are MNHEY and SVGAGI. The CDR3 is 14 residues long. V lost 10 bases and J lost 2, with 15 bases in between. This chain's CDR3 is CATQTGFGNQPQHF. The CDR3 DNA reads TGTGCCACCCAGACAGGATTCGGCAATCAGCCCCAGCATTTT.

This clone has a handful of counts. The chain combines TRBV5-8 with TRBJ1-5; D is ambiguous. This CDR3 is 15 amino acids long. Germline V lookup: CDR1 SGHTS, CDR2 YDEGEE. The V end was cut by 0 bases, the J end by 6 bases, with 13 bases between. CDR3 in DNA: TGTGCCAGCAGCTTGGGGGTGCGAGGGTTTCAGCCCCAGCATTTT. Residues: CASSLGVRGFQPQHF.

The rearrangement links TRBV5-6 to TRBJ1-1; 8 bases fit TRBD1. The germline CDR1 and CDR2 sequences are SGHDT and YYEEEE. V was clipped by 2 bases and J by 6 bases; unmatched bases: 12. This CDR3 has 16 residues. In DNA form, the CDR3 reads TGTGCCAGCAGCTTACCTCCGGGACAGGTGGTGGCTGAAGCTTTCTTT. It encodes CASSLPPGQVVAEAFF.

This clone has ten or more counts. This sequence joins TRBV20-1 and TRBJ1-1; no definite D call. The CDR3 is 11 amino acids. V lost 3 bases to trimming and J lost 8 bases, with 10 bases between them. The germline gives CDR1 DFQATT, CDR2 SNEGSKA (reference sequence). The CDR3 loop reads CSASLGREAFF. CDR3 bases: TGCAGTGCTAGCCTTGGCAGGGAAGCTTTCTTT.

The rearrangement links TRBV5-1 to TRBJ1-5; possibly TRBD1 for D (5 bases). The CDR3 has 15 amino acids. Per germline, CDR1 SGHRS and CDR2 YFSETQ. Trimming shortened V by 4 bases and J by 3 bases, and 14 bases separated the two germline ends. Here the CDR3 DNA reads TGCGCCAGCAGCCTGGGGCGGGGGGACAATCAGCCCCAGCATTTT. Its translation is CASSLGRGDNQPQHF. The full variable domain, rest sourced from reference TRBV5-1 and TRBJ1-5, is KAGVTQTPRYLIKTRGQQVTLSCSPISGHRSVSWYQQTPGQGLQFLFEYFSETQRNKGNFPGRFSGRQFSNSRSEMNVSTLELGDSALYLCASSLGRGDNQPQHFGDGTRLSIL.

The CDR3 region is CASSEPGGQNIQYF. CDR3 bases: TGTGCCAGCAGTGAACCAGGGGGACAAAACATTCAGTACTTC. The chain couples TRBV25-1 to TRBJ2-4; 7 bases are shared with TRBD1. Germline assignment: CDR1 MGHDK and CDR2 SYGVNS. The CDR3 sequence is 14 residues long. The V gene end was trimmed by 2 bases and the J gene end by 5 bases; junction bases not matched to a gene: 3.

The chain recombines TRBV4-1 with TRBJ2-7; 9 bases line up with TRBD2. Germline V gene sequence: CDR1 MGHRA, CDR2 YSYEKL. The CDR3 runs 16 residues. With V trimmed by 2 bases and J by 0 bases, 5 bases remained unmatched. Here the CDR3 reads CASSQRLAGSSYEQYF. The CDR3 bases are TGCGCCAGCAGCCAACGGCTAGCGGGGAGCTCCTACGAGCAGTACTTC.

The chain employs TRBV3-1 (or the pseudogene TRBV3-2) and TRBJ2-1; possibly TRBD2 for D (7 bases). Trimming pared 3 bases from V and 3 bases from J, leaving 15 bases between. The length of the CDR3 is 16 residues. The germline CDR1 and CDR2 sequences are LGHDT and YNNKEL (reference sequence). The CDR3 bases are TGTGCCAGCAGCCACAGGGGAGGGGTGCACTACAATGAGCAGTTCTTC. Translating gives CASSHRGGVHYNEQFF.